Listed below are T cell receptor beta chains from one sample, sequenced in a study of blood T cell repertoires in COVID-19. Only in-frame clones appear in the TCRdb table, and some are missing; sequencing was by immunoSEQ multiplex PCR. The sample records over 100,000 clones, 90% to 95% being singletons. The sequenced sample consisted of peripheral blood. Every receptor here comes from a human donor in a cohort sampled during active COVID-19. Both conserved end residues are part of each CDR3. A D gene is named only where the DNA matches it firmly. Size tells how often a clone was seen (once, few, many) or the class of an expanded clone, and some rows leave it out.

V,D,J,size,CDR3,DNA
TRBV3-1/TRBV3-2,NA,TRBJ2-7,once,CASSRDSLRWEQYF,TGTGCCAGCAGCCGGGACTCCCTTCGTTGGGAGCAGTACTTC
TRBV12-3/TRBV12-4,NA,TRBJ1-6,NA,CASTRDTNSPLHF,TGTGCCAGCACCCGGGACACCAATTCACCCCTCCACTTT
TRBV5-5,NA,TRBJ2-7,NA,CASSLMDYRNYEQYF,TGTGCCAGCAGCTTGATGGACTACCGCAACTACGAGCAGTACTTC
TRBV5-4,NA,TRBJ2-1,NA,CASFDLGSYNEQFF,TGTGCCAGCTTCGACTTAGGTAGTTACAATGAGCAGTTCTTC
TRBV28,TRBD1,TRBJ2-7,NA,CASTQAGTASYEQYF,TGTGCCAGCACCCAGGCCGGGACAGCCTCCTACGAGCAGTACTTC
TRBV6-6,TRBD1,TRBJ1-4,few,CASSYSIRTGGKLFF,TGTGCCAGCAGTTACTCGATCAGGACAGGGGGAAAACTGTTTTTT
TRBV19,NA,TRBJ2-2,once,CASSPLNTGELFF,TGTGCCAGTAGCCCACTGAACACCGGGGAGCTGTTTTTT
TRBV4-1,NA,TRBJ1-1,NA,CASSQSEGAIGLNTEAFF,TGCGCCAGCAGCCAATCAGAAGGGGCCATCGGGTTAAACACTGAAGCTTTCTTT
TRBV19,NA,TRBJ1-4,NA,CASTPTVLGNEKLFF,TGTGCCAGTACCCCGACAGTTCTGGGAAATGAAAAACTGTTTTTT
TRBV6-5,NA,TRBJ1-1,NA,CASSYRVTGWNTEAFF,TGTGCCAGCAGTTACCGTGTAACAGGCTGGAACACTGAAGCTTTCTTT
TRBV5-1,TRBD2,TRBJ2-3,few,CASSSSGGSTDTQYF,TGCGCCAGCAGCTCCAGCGGGGGGTCCACAGATACGCAGTATTTT
TRBV4-1,NA,TRBJ2-7,once,CASSQAAEEQYF,TGCGCCAGCAGCCAAGCAGCGGAGGAGCAGTACTTC
TRBV5-6,NA,TRBJ2-4,NA,CASRLKNNIQYF,TGTGCCAGCCGACTAAAGAACAACATTCAGTACTTC
TRBV6-1,TRBD1,TRBJ2-7,few,CASSEDPGQSYEQYF,TGTGCCAGCAGTGAGGACCCGGGACAGTCCTACGAGCAGTACTTC
TRBV28,NA,TRBJ1-2,NA,CASREGSNYGYTF,TGTGCCAGCAGGGAGGGGTCTAACTATGGCTACACCTTC
TRBV9,TRBD2,TRBJ2-7,NA,CASSVGTSGNEAHEQYF,TGTGCCAGCAGCGTAGGGACTAGCGGGAACGAAGCCCACGAGCAGTACTTC
TRBV28,NA,TRBJ1-1,NA,CASSFQGMRTEAFF,TGTGCCAGCAGTTTTCAGGGTATGAGAACTGAAGCTTTCTTT
TRBV4-1,NA,TRBJ1-1,NA,CASSQDFTTNEAFF,TGCGCCAGCAGCCAAGACTTTACGACAAATGAAGCTTTCTTT
TRBV27,TRBD1,TRBJ1-5,NA,CASSRTGDSWGQHF,TGTGCCAGCAGTAGGACAGGGGACTCATGGGGCCAGCATTTT
TRBV5-4,NA,TRBJ1-2,NA,CASSSDPRDYWGYTF,TGTGCCAGCAGCTCGGATCCCCGGGACTATTGGGGCTACACCTTC
TRBV28,NA,TRBJ1-4,NA,CASSRVEATNEKLFF,TGTGCCAGCAGCCGGGTTGAGGCAACTAATGAAAAACTGTTTTTT
TRBV3-1/TRBV3-2,TRBD1,TRBJ1-5,once,CASSQDGQGGQPQHF,TGTGCCAGCAGCCAAGACGGACAGGGAGGGCAGCCCCAGCATTTT
TRBV27,TRBD1,TRBJ2-3,once,CASSFQDPRTTGAQADTQYF,TGTGCCAGCAGTTTTCAGGATCCTCGTACGACAGGGGCCCAGGCAGATACGCAGTATTTT
TRBV11-3,NA,TRBJ1-5,NA,CASSLTLQPQHF,TGTGCCAGCAGCCTAACCCTTCAGCCCCAGCATTTT
TRBV28,NA,TRBJ1-2,once,CASTFQDWGAGGYTF,TGTGCCAGCACTTTCCAGGATTGGGGTGCGGGGGGCTACACCTTC
TRBV6-2/TRBV6-3,NA,TRBJ2-7,NA,CASSSLGKDYEQYF,TGTGCCAGCAGTTCACTAGGGAAAGACTACGAGCAGTACTTC
TRBV5-5,TRBD1,TRBJ1-5,NA,CASSRTGGEGQPQHF,TGTGCCAGCAGCCGGACAGGGGGCGAAGGTCAGCCCCAGCATTTT
TRBV5-8,NA,TRBJ1-2,NA,CASSFYSQLNYGYTF,TGTGCCAGCAGCTTTTACAGTCAACTGAACTATGGCTACACCTTC
TRBV7-6,TRBD1,TRBJ2-4,once,CASSLEGTGAAVQYF,TGTGCCAGCAGCCTAGAGGGCACAGGGGCAGCGGTTCAGTACTTC
TRBV27,TRBD1,TRBJ1-2,NA,CASSPGQWRNINYGYTF,TGTGCCAGCAGCCCGGGACAGTGGAGGAACATTAACTATGGCTACACCTTC
TRBV30,TRBD1,TRBJ1-2,NA,CAWSRTGRGYGYTF,TGTGCCTGGAGCCGGACAGGACGGGGCTATGGCTACACCTTC
TRBV7-2,TRBD2,TRBJ2-1,NA,CASSFHSGGAYNEQFF,TGTGCCAGCAGCTTCCACAGCGGGGGGGCCTACAATGAGCAGTTCTTC
TRBV2,NA,TRBJ1-1,NA,CASSPNKGRVNTEAFF,TGTGCCAGCAGTCCCAATAAGGGCAGGGTGAACACTGAAGCTTTCTTT
TRBV3-1/TRBV3-2,TRBD1,TRBJ1-6,NA,CASSQGVRGRGSPLHF,TGTGCCAGCAGCCAAGGAGTGAGGGGGCGAGGTTCACCCCTCCACTTT
TRBV12-5,NA,TRBJ1-3,NA,CASGSSGSGNTIYF,TGTGCTAGTGGTTCCTCAGGTTCCGGAAACACCATATATTTT
TRBV24-1,TRBD1,TRBJ1-5,NA,CATRDRRSIRSQPQHF,TGTGCCACCCGGGACAGGAGGTCAATTCGGAGTCAGCCCCAGCATTTT
TRBV7-9,TRBD1,TRBJ1-4,NA,CASSPETGSEKLFF,TGTGCCAGCAGCCCTGAGACAGGGTCCGAAAAACTGTTTTTT
TRBV27,TRBD2,TRBJ2-1,few,CASSPNSGAYNEQFF,TGTGCCAGCAGTCCCAATAGCGGGGCCTACAATGAGCAGTTCTTC
TRBV7-2,TRBD2,TRBJ2-1,NA,CASSLERGNEQFF,TGTGCCAGCAGCTTAGAGCGGGGCAATGAGCAGTTCTTC
TRBV28,NA,TRBJ1-2,NA,CASKGGAGSYTF,TGTGCCAGCAAAGGCGGGGCCGGTAGCTACACCTTC
TRBV3-1/TRBV3-2,NA,TRBJ2-5,NA,CASSRGEVKGSGAVQETQYF,TGTGCCAGCAGCCGAGGAGAGGTAAAAGGTAGCGGAGCGGTCCAAGAGACCCAGTACTTC
TRBV25-1,NA,TRBJ1-2,few,CASSAQVVGHGDGYTF,TGTGCCAGCAGTGCTCAAGTGGTGGGACATGGAGATGGCTACACCTTC
TRBV3-1/TRBV3-2,TRBD2,TRBJ2-7,NA,CASSQETAGGPYEQYF,TGTGCCAGCAGCCAAGAGACAGCGGGGGGGCCGTACGAGCAGTACTTC
TRBV7-8,TRBD1,TRBJ1-1,NA,CASSKARGHRGTEAFF,TGTGCCAGCAGCAAAGCGAGGGGTCACAGGGGAACTGAAGCTTTCTTT
TRBV19,TRBD2,TRBJ2-7,NA,CASSIGVAGVYEQYF,TGTGCCAGTAGTATCGGGGTAGCGGGAGTATACGAGCAGTACTTC
TRBV15,NA,TRBJ1-1,NA,CATSRDASLNTEAFF,TGTGCCACCAGCAGAGATGCCAGTTTGAACACTGAAGCTTTCTTT
TRBV6-5,NA,TRBJ1-5,NA,CASRYREESNQPQHF,TGTGCCAGCAGATACAGGGAGGAAAGCAATCAGCCCCAGCATTTT
TRBV9,NA,TRBJ1-1,NA,CASSVLPGTEAFF,TGTGCCAGCAGCGTTTTACCAGGGACTGAAGCTTTCTTT
TRBV10-3,TRBD1,TRBJ2-7,NA,CAISDRAGDSSYEQYF,TGTGCCATCAGTGATCGGGCAGGGGACAGCTCCTACGAGCAGTACTTC
TRBV11-2,TRBD2,TRBJ2-7,few,CASSQAGGLSYEQYF,TGTGCCAGCAGCCAAGCGGGGGGGCTATCCTACGAGCAGTACTTC
TRBV30,NA,TRBJ2-2,NA,CAWSLNTGELFF,TGTGCCTGGAGCCTAAACACCGGGGAGCTGTTTTTT
TRBV5-1,NA,TRBJ2-5,NA,CASSLSVETQYF,TGCGCCAGCAGCTTGAGCGTAGAGACCCAGTACTTC
TRBV18,TRBD1,TRBJ2-7,NA,CASSPPTGATYEQYF,TGTGCCAGCTCACCACCTACAGGGGCCACCTACGAGCAGTACTTC